Listed below are T cell receptor beta chains from one sample, sequenced in a study of T cell responses to AZD1222 COVID-19 vaccine. Assay used: immunoSEQ multiplex PCR; TCRdb lists only in-frame clones, some missing. The profile shows 250,000 to 300,000 clones, about 94% of them singletons. The sequenced sample was peripheral blood, obtained 28 days after the second AZD1222 dose. These receptors all stem from an adult who received the AZD1222 COVID-19 vaccine. Both conserved end residues are part of each CDR3. The order of the fields is CDR3 length, clone size, D gene, V gene, J gene, CDR3 protein, CDR3 DNA. D genes are given only for firm matches. Expanded clones are given a class, and other clones once, few, many or no size at all.

>14|.|.|TRBV5-4|TRBJ1-2
CASSFDTANYGYTF
TGTGCCAGCAGCTTTGACACTGCTAACTATGGCTACACCTTC
>14|.|TRBD2|TRBV7-2|TRBJ2-2
CAGTSGSRTGELFF
TGTGCCGGTACTAGCGGGAGTCGGACCGGGGAGCTGTTTTTT
>14|.|.|TRBV4-2|TRBJ1-5
CASSQDKGDQPQHF
TGTGCCAGCAGCCAAGATAAGGGGGATCAGCCCCAGCATTTT
>13|once|.|TRBV19|TRBJ1-5
CASRQGGFQPQHF
TGTGCCAGTAGACAGGGTGGTTTTCAGCCCCAGCATTTT
>13|.|.|TRBV5-1|TRBJ2-1
CASSLAISNEQFF
TGCGCCAGCAGCTTGGCGATTAGCAATGAGCAGTTCTTC
>16|.|TRBD2|TRBV9|TRBJ2-2
CASSVTSGRGPGELFF
TGTGCCAGCAGTGTGACTAGCGGGAGAGGCCCCGGGGAGCTGTTTTTT
>12|.|.|TRBV2|TRBJ2-5
CASTSLDYLQYF
TGTGCCAGCACCTCCTTGGACTATCTCCAGTACTTC
>15|.|.|TRBV5-6|TRBJ2-7
CASTLGGREYHEQYF
TGTGCCAGCACCCTGGGGGGAAGGGAATACCACGAGCAGTACTTC
>16|.|.|TRBV9|TRBJ2-3
CASSVDHGQITDTQYF
TGTGCCAGCAGCGTAGACCATGGACAGATCACAGATACGCAGTATTTT
>18|.|.|TRBV23-1|TRBJ2-2
CASSQSKRRGGNTGELFF
TGCGCCAGCAGTCAATCTAAAAGGCGAGGAGGGAACACCGGGGAGCTGTTTTTT
>14|.|.|TRBV5-4|TRBJ2-5
CASSLTAHEETQYF
TGTGCCAGCAGCTTGACAGCTCACGAGGAGACCCAGTACTTC
>17|once|.|TRBV2|TRBJ2-7
CASTDPSAKSLPYEQYF
TGTGCCAGCACCGACCCTAGCGCCAAGAGCCTCCCCTACGAGCAGTACTTC
>14|.|TRBD1|TRBV18|TRBJ1-1
CASSPGTGLTEAFF
TGTGCCAGCTCACCCGGGACAGGGCTCACTGAAGCTTTCTTT